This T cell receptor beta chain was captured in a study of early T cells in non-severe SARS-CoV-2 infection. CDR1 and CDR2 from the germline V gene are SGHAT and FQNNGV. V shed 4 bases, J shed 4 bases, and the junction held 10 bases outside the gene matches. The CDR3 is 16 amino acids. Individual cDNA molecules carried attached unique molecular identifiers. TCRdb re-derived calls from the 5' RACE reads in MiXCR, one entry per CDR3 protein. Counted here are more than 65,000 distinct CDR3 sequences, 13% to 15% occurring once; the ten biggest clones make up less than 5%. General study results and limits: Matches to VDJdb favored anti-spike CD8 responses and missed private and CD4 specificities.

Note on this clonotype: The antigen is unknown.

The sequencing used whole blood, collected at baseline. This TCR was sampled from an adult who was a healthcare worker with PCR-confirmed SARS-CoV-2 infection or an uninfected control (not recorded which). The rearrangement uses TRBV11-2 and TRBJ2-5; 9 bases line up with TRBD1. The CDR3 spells CASSYQGTGLGETQYF. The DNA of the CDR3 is TGTGCCAGCAGCTACCAGGGGACAGGGCTTGGAGAGACCCAGTACTTC.